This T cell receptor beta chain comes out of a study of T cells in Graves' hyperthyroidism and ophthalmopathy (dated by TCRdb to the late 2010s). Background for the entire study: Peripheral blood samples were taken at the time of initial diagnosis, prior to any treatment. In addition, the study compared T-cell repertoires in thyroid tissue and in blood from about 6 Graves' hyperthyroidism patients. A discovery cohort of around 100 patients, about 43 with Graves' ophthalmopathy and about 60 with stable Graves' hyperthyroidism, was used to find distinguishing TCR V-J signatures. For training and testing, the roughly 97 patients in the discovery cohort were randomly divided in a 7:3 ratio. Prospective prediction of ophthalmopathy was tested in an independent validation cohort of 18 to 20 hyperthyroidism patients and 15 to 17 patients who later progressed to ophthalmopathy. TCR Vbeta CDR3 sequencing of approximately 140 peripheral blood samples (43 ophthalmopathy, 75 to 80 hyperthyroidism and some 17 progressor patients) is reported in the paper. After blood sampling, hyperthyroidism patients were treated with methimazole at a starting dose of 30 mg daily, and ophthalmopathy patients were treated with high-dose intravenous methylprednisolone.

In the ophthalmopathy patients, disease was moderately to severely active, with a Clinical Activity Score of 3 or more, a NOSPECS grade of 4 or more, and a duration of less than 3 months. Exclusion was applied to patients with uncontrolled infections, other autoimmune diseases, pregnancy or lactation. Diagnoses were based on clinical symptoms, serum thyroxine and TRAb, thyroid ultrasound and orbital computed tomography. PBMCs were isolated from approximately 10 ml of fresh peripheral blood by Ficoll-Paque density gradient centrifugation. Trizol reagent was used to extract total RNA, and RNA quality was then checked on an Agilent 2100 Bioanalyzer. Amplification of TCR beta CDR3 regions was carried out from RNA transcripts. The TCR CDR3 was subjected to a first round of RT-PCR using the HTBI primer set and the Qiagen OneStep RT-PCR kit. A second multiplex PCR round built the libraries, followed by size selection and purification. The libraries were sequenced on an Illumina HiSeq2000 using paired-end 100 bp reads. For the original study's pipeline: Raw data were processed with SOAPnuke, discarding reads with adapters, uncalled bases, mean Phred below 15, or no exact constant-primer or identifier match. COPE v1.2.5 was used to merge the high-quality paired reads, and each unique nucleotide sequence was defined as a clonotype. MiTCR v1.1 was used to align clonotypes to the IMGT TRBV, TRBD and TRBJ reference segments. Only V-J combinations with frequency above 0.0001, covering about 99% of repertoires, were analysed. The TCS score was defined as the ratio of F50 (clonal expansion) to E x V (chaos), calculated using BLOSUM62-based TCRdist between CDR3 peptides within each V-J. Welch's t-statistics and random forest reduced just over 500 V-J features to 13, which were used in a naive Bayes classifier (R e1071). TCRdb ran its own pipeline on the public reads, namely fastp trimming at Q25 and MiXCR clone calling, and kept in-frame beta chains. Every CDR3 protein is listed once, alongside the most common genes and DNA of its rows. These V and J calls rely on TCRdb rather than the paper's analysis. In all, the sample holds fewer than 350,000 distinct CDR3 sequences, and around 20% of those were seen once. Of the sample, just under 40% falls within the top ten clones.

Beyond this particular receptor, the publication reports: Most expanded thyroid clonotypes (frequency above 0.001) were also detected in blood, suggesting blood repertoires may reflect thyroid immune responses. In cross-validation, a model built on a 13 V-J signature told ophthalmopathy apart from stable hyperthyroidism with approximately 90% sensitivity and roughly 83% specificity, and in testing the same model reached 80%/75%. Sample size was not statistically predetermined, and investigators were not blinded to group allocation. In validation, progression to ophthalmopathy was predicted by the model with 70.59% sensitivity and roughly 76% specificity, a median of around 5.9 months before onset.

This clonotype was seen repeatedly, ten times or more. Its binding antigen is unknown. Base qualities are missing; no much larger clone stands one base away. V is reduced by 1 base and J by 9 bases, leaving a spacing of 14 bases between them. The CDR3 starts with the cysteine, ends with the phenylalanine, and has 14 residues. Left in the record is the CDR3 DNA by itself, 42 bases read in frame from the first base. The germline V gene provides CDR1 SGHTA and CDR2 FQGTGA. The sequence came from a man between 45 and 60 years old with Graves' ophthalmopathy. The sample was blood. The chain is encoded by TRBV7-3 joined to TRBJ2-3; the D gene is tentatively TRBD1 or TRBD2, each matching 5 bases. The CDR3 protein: CASSLMSGRDTQYF. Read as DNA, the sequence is TGTGCCAGCAGCTTAATGTCCGGCAGGGACACGCAGTATTTT.